These 27 T cell receptor beta chains were all obtained from the same sample, sequenced in a study of shared clonotypes between healthy human individuals. Repertoires were generated with immunoSEQ multiplex PCR, while TCRdb's copy carries only in-frame clones and drops some. The data contain about 700,000 clones, about 90% of them singletons. Naive-designated CD8 cells lacked CD45RO, were positively enriched for CCR7, and omitted terminally differentiated effector memory CD45RA+ cells. Sample: naive CD8+ T cells sorted from blood. The receptors derive from a man between 25 and 39 years old in good health.

This sequence joins TRBV6-5 and TRBJ2-7; tentative D call: TRBD1 (5 bases). The CDR3 consists of 15 residues. The V gene lost 0 bases and the J gene lost 1 base, with 10 bases spanning the gap. CDR1 and CDR2 (germline): MNHEY, SVGAGI. CDR3 protein: CASSYSPGNSYEQYF. The CDR3, as DNA: TGTGCCAGCAGTTACTCGCCAGGGAATTCCTACGAGCAGTACTTC.

The chain has TRBV27 and TRBJ2-1; no firm D call. Per germline, CDR1 MNHEY and CDR2 SMNVEV (reference sequence). V gave up 2 bases and J gave up 9 bases, with 11 bases separating them. CDR3 length: 13 residues. The CDR3 bases are TGTGCCAGCAGTTTACGACTGGTGGGTGAGCAGTTCTTC. Residues: CASSLRLVGEQFF.

The CDR3 DNA reads as TGTGCCAGCAGTTACCCCACCCGGGGGGGGCTAGAGACCCAGTACTTC. It encodes CASSYPTRGGLETQYF. The chain carries TRBV6-6 and TRBJ2-5; 8 nucleotides align to TRBD2. Germline values: CDR1 MNHNY, CDR2 SVGAGI (reference sequence). The CDR3 length is 16 residues. The ends lost 2 bases at V and 4 bases at J; junction bases unmatched: 9.

V gene TRBV29-1 combines with J gene TRBJ2-5; 11 bases agree with TRBD2. The CDR3 spans 15 residues. V trimming: 7 bases; J trimming: 5 bases; junction bases outside the gene matches: 12. The germline V gene has CDR1 SQVTM and CDR2 ANQGSEA. The CDR3 spells CSGTKTSGNWETQYF. In DNA, the CDR3 is TGCAGCGGAACGAAGACTAGCGGGAATTGGGAGACCCAGTACTTC.

This rearrangement joins TRBV9 to TRBJ1-5; maybe TRBD1 (6 bases). Trimming cost V 3 bases and J 6 bases, with 10 bases left between them. The germline V gene encodes CDR1 SGDLS and CDR2 YYNGEE. The CDR3 totals 13 residues. In nucleotides, the CDR3 is TGTGCCAGCAGCGCGGCGGGGGCTCAGCCCCAGCATTTT. As protein: CASSAAGAQPQHF.

The chain employs TRBV4-1 and TRBJ2-7; D gene uncertain. The CDR3 has 13 residues. The germline gives CDR1 MGHRA, CDR2 YSYEKL. Trimming removed 0 bases at V and 4 bases at J, with 7 bases between. The CDR3 loop is CASSQDRLYEQYF. The CDR3 DNA sequence: TGCGCCAGCAGCCAAGATAGGCTATACGAGCAGTACTTC.

The J gene is TRBJ1-5, the V gene TRBV28; perhaps TRBD1 as D (6 bases). CDR3 length: 16 amino acids. Deletions cut 3 bases from V and 5 bases from J, with 17 bases between. In germline, CDR1 is MDHEN, CDR2 SYDVKM. Here the CDR3 DNA reads TGTGCCAGCAGTTTTAGTATTGGGACACCAGATCAGCCCCAGCATTTT. Translating it yields CASSFSIGTPDQPQHF.

The chain carries TRBV29-1 and TRBJ2-7, with TRBD2 matching over 8 bases. CDR3 size: 15 residues. V was clipped by 6 bases and J by 0 bases; unmatched bases: 10. Germline CDR1 reads SQVTM; CDR2 reads ANQGSEA. The CDR3 reads CSVSGSGTSSYEQYF. The CDR3 region has the DNA TGCAGCGTAAGTGGTAGCGGGACCTCCTCCTACGAGCAGTACTTC.

The rearrangement links TRBV13 to TRBJ2-2, with a weak D call TRBD1 (6 bases). The germline gives CDR1 PRHDT, CDR2 FYEKMQ (reference sequence). CDR3 length: 13 amino acids. Trimming stripped 4 bases from V and 6 bases from J, with 9 bases between. CDR3 nucleotide sequence: TGTGCCAGCAGCTCACAGGGATCCGGGGAGCTGTTTTTT. Encoded protein: CASSSQGSGELFF.

This chain joins TRBV23-1 and TRBJ2-3; D not resolved. TRBV23-1 is reported as an ORF; its role is uncertain. Trimming cost V 6 bases and J 5 bases, with 9 bases left between them. The length of the CDR3 is 12 residues. The CDR3 loop reads CASSSMRDTQYF. For the CDR3, the DNA is TGCGCCAGCAGCAGTATGAGAGATACGCAGTATTTT.

This chain uses TRBV14 with TRBJ2-6; unclear D gene. The CDR3 contains 16 residues. CDR1 is SGHDN, CDR2 FVKESK, per germline. Trimming shortened V by 2 bases and J by 0 bases, and 8 bases separated the two germline ends. Here the CDR3 reads CASSQSRGSGANVLTF. The CDR3 DNA reads TGTGCCAGCAGCCAATCTCGAGGCTCTGGGGCCAACGTCCTGACTTTC.

The chain employs TRBV5-4 and TRBJ1-5, with TRBD1 matching over 10 bases. The CDR3 has 15 residues. Germline V gene data show CDR1 as SGHNT and CDR2 as YYREEE (reference sequence). V was clipped by 4 bases and J by 5 bases; unmatched bases: 6. The CDR3 nucleotides are TGTGCCAGCAGCGTCCGAGGACAGGGGGATCAGCCCCAGCATTTT. Its translation: CASSVRGQGDQPQHF.

This clone has a handful of counts. V gene TRBV9 combines with J gene TRBJ1-2, with TRBD1 as a possible D gene (6 bases). The germline V gene has CDR1 SGDLS and CDR2 YYNGEE. This CDR3 contains 12 residues. Between the trimmed V and J ends, which lost 9 bases and 6 bases, there was a span of 15 bases. The CDR3 loop is CATHRARDGYTF. Written as DNA, the CDR3 is TGTGCCACACACAGGGCCCGAGATGGCTACACCTTC.

The CDR3 DNA sequence: TGCGCCAGCAGACCTCAAGCGGGAGTAACCGGGGAGCTGTTTTTT. Its protein is CASRPQAGVTGELFF. The rearrangement links TRBV4-1 to TRBJ2-2, with 8 bases fitting TRBD2. Losses at the gene ends were 6 bases for V and 5 bases for J; bases not matched to a gene: 8. Germline loops: CDR1 MGHRA, CDR2 YSYEKL. CDR3 length equals 15 residues.

The genes are TRBV7-9 and TRBJ2-2; TRBD1 is a possible D gene (6 bases). Per germline, CDR1 SEHNR and CDR2 FQNEAQ (reference sequence). Trimming took off 5 bases at V and 5 bases at J, with 15 bases between the two ends. CDR3 length: 15 amino acids. The CDR3 DNA reads as TGTGCCAGCAGCGCGCAGGGGATGAAGACCGGGGAGCTGTTTTTT. Its translation: CASSAQGMKTGELFF.

The chain uses TRBV6-1 and TRBJ2-7; D not resolved. CDR1 and CDR2 (germline): MNHNS, SASEGT. The length of the CDR3 is 12 residues. Between the trimmed V and J ends, which lost 4 bases and 3 bases, there was a span of 7 bases. The DNA of the CDR3 is TGTGCCAGCAGTGCTTACGGCTACGAGCAGTACTTC. Its protein product is CASSAYGYEQYF.

V and J are TRBV5-4 and TRBJ1-1; D is undetermined. Trimming took off 3 bases at V and 7 bases at J, with 10 bases between the two ends. The germline gives CDR1 SGHNT, CDR2 YYREEE (reference sequence). This CDR3 contains 12 residues. The CDR3 loop is CASSSSTVEAFF. For the CDR3, the DNA is TGTGCCAGCAGCTCATCTACTGTTGAAGCTTTCTTT.

The rearrangement joins TRBV29-1 to TRBJ2-1; TRBD2 aligns across 8 bases. V gave up 6 bases and J gave up 3 bases; unmatched junction bases: 4. Germline CDR1 is SQVTM and CDR2 is ANQGSEA. The CDR3 is 13 residues long. The chain's CDR3 is CSVGSGGYNEQFF. The CDR3 coding sequence is TGCAGCGTGGGGAGCGGGGGCTACAATGAGCAGTTCTTC.

The chain couples TRBV29-1 to TRBJ2-6; D unclear. CDR1 SQVTM and CDR2 ANQGSEA come from the germline V gene. The CDR3 is 16 residues long. V was clipped by 0 bases and J by 2 bases, with 11 bases between them. The CDR3 DNA is TGCAGCGTTGAAGATTATTTAGGGACTGGGGCCAACGTCCTGACTTTC. The encoded protein is CSVEDYLGTGANVLTF.

This chain links TRBV7-6 with TRBJ2-7, with D tentatively TRBD2 (5 bases). The germline CDR1 and CDR2 sequences are SGHVS and FNYEAQ. The CDR3 runs to 16 residues. V was clipped by 4 bases and J by 6 bases, with 22 bases between them. The DNA of the CDR3 is TGTGCCAGCAGCTCCCTGGTCGGGATAAGGGCTCCCGAGCAGTACTTC. Translating it yields CASSSLVGIRAPEQYF.

The rearrangement links TRBV15 to TRBJ1-4; TRBD1 might be the D (5 bases). Trimming removed 1 base from V and 4 bases from J, with 10 bases in between. Germline V gene lookup returns CDR1 LNHNV and CDR2 YYDKDF (reference sequence). This CDR3 has 15 residues. CDR3 in amino acids: CATSRVGRINEKLFF. The CDR3, as DNA: TGTGCCACCAGCAGAGTGGGACGGATTAATGAAAAACTGTTTTTT.

This rearrangement joins TRBV5-5 to TRBJ2-3; TRBD2 might be the D (7 bases). The CDR3 has 17 amino acids. Deletions cut 0 bases from V and 2 bases from J, with 16 bases between. The V gene's germline CDR1 is SGHKS and CDR2 YYEKEE (reference sequence). The CDR3 reads CASSLAQGLPTTDTQYF. The CDR3 DNA follows: TGTGCCAGCAGCTTGGCACAGGGACTACCAACCACAGATACGCAGTATTTT.

This clone was seen once. This chain connects TRBV7-2 to TRBJ2-7; D perhaps matches TRBD2 (7 bases). Trimming took off 0 bases at V and 5 bases at J, with 17 bases between the two ends. This CDR3 is 16 amino acids long. Germline CDR1 SGHTA, CDR2 FQGNSA. DNA for the CDR3: TGTGCCAGCAGCTTAGCGCACGGGGGGCTGAATGACGAGCAGTACTTC. Translated, it gives CASSLAHGGLNDEQYF.

The rearrangement links TRBV10-3 to TRBJ1-4; 7 bases are a match to TRBD1. V was pared by 8 bases and J by 5 bases, with 8 bases of the junction left unmatched. The CDR3 has 14 residues. Germline lookup yields CDR1 ENHRY and CDR2 SYGVKD. CDR3 sequence: CAIGRDRENEKLFF. The CDR3 DNA follows: TGTGCCATCGGAAGAGACAGGGAGAATGAAAAACTGTTTTTT.

The chain recombines TRBV5-1 with TRBJ2-7; TRBD1 matches 8 bases. Germline V gene lookup returns CDR1 SGHRS and CDR2 YFSETQ. CDR3 length equals 14 residues. J was trimmed by 1 base and V by 7 bases; bases with no gene match: 7. This chain's CDR3 is CASGTGTGSYEQYF. CDR3 DNA sequence: TGCGCCAGCGGAACCGGGACAGGATCCTACGAGCAGTACTTC.

This clone was seen once. The gene calls are TRBV28 and TRBJ2-3; 8 bases fit TRBD2. Germline-derived CDR1 and CDR2 are MDHEN and SYDVKM. J was trimmed by 6 bases and V by 5 bases; bases with no gene match: 13. The CDR3 totals 16 residues. The CDR3: CASSTYLREVPDTQYF. The CDR3 coding sequence is TGTGCCAGCAGTACCTACTTGCGGGAGGTTCCGGATACGCAGTATTTT. Complete variable domain (other parts from reference TRBV28 and TRBJ2-3): DVKVTQSSRYLVKRTGEKVFLECVQDMDHENMFWYRQDPGLGLRLIYFSYDVKMKEKGDIPEGYSVSREKKERFSLILESASTNQTSMYLCASSTYLREVPDTQYFGPGTRLTVL.

The J gene is TRBJ1-2, the V gene TRBV15; 7 positions agree with TRBD1. Looked up from germline, CDR1 is LNHNV and CDR2 is YYDKDF (reference sequence). The junction had 5 bases not matched to a gene; V was cut back by 4 bases and J by 0 bases. The CDR3 loop spans 15 amino acids. CDR3 in DNA: TGTGCCACCAGCATCACAGGGGACCCTAACTATGGCTACACCTTC. It translates to CATSITGDPNYGYTF.